This TCR beta chain comes out of a study of T cell responses to AZD1222 COVID-19 vaccine. Germline CDR1 and CDR2: SGHRS and YFSETQ. Between the trimmed V and J ends, which lost 4 bases and 10 bases, there was a span of 11 bases. This CDR3 region has 12 residues. This table comes from immunoSEQ multiplex PCR, and its TCRdb copy is limited to in-frame clones, with some not included. The table includes about 120,000 clones, 85% to 90% detected once. This sequence was found in an adult who received the AZD1222 COVID-19 vaccine. The sample consisted of peripheral blood, taken 28 days after the second AZD1222 dose. J is TRBJ1-4 and V is TRBV5-1; the D is unclear. The CDR3 loop reads CASSLAEGKLFF. The DNA for the CDR3 is TGCGCCAGCAGCCTGGCTGAGGGAAAACTGTTTTTT.